This T cell receptor (beta chain) was obtained from a study of blood T cell repertoires in COVID-19. Study-wide background: There were acute and convalescent COVID-19 samples, and they came from the United States, Italy and Spain. In each case, the material was cDNA or gDNA derived from T cells, B-cell-depleted T cells, or PBMCs.

The junction had 9 bases not matched to a gene; V was cut back by 0 bases and J by 10 bases. Looked up from germline, CDR1 is KGHSH and CDR2 is LQKENI. This CDR3 spans 15 amino acids. Per the authors' pipeline: From reference gene primer amplification, estimates of nucleated cell counts were derived. Repertoires were generated with immunoSEQ multiplex PCR, while TCRdb's copy carries only in-frame clones and drops some. The DNA was the basis for D and trimming; V, J and clone size are from that table. The table has around 70,000 clones, 85% to 95% seen once; the top ten hold approximately 4.8%. The source of this sequence is an older woman with active COVID-19. Sequencing used peripheral blood. V gene TRBV18 combines with J gene TRBJ2-3, with 8 nucleotides matching TRBD2. The CDR3 sequence is CASSPPSGRAKAQYF. Here the CDR3 DNA reads TGTGCCAGCTCACCACCCTCCGGGAGGGCCAAGGCGCAGTATTTT. The full variable domain, completed using reference TRBV18 and TRBJ2-3, is NAGVMQNPRHLVRRRGQEARLRCSPMKGHSHVYWYRQLPEEGLKFMVYLQKENIIDESGMPKERFSAEFPKEGPSILRIQQVVRGDSAAYFCASSPPSGRAKAQYFGPGTRLTVL.